This T cell receptor (beta chain) was captured by sequencing in a study of breast tumors, draining lymph nodes, adjacent tissues. Study-level results: Luminal-like breast cancer showed significantly higher tumor–nontumor repertoire similarity than basal-like. That most tumor T cells come from lymph nodes remained unproven. The data were judged consistent with most tumor T cells coming from lymph node and expanding in tumor.

This clonotype is judged medium-sized. What it recognizes is unknown. In TCRdb, the multiplex PCR reads were re-called with MiXCR into one record per CDR3 protein. The table shows more than 30,000 distinct CDR3 sequences, with less than 65% occurring only once. The ends were cut back, 2 bases at V and 7 bases at J, with 14 bases in the middle. The CDR3 covers 13 residues. CDR1 is DFQATT, CDR2 SNEGSKA, per germline (reference sequence). This receptor was obtained from a female donor with breast cancer. Some clones in this sample may be carry-over from other donors' samples. The chain is built from TRBV20-1 and TRBJ2-5; unclear D gene. Sequencing was carried out using breast tumor tissue. CDR3 region: CSARPLALGTQYF. The CDR3 DNA sequence: TGCAGTGCTAGACCACTCGCACTTGGGACCCAGTACTTC.